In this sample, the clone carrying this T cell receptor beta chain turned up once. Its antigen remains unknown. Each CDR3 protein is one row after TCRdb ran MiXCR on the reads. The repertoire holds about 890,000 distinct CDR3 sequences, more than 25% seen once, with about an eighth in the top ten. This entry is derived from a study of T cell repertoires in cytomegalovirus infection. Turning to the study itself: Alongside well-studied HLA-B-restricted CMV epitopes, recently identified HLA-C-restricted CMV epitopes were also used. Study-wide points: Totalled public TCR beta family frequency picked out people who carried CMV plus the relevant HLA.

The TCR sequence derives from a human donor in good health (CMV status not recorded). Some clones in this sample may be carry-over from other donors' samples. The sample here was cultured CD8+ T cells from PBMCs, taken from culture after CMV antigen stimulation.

CDR3 sequence (DNA): TGTGCCAGCAGCCCAGGGGCAGGGGGCAACTCACCCCTCCACTTT. This codes for CASSPGAGGNSPLHF. The chain uses TRBV6-5 and TRBJ1-6; 8 nucleotides line up with TRBD1. Per germline, CDR1 MNHEY and CDR2 SVGAGI. Trimming at V came to 6 bases and at J to 10 bases, leaving 11 bases not matched to a gene. CDR3 length: 15 amino acids.